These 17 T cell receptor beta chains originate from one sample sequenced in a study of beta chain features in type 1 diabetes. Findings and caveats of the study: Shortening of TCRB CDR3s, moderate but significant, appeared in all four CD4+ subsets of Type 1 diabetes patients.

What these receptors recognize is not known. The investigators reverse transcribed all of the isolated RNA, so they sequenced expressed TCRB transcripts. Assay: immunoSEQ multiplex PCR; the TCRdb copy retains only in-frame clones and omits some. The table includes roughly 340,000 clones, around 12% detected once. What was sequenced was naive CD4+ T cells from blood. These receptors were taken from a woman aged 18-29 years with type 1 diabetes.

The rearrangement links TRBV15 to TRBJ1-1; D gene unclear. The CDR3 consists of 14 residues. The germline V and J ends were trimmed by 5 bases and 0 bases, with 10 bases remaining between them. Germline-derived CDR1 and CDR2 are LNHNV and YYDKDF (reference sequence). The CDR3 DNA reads TGTGCCACCAGCGGGGAGGCATTGAACACTGAAGCTTTCTTT. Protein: CATSGEALNTEAFF.

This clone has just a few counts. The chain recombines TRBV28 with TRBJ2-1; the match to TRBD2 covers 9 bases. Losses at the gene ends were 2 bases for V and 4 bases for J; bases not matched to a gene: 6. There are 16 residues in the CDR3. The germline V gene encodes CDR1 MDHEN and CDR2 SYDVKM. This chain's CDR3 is CASSLGLAGSYNEQFF. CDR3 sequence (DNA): TGTGCCAGCAGTTTAGGGCTAGCGGGATCGTACAATGAGCAGTTCTTC.

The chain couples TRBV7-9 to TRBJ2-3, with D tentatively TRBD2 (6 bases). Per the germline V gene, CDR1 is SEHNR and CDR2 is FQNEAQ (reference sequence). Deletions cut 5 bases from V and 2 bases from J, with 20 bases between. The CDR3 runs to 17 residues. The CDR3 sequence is CASSPRGGGTFTDTQYF. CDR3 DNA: TGTGCCAGCAGCCCTAGAGGCGGCGGGACCTTCACAGATACGCAGTATTTT.

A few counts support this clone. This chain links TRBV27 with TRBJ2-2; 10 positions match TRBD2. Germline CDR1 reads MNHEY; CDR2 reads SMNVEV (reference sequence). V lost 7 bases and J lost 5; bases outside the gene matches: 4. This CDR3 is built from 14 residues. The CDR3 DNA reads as TGTGCCAGCACCTTACTAGCGGGAACCGGGGAGCTGTTTTTT. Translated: CASTLLAGTGELFF.

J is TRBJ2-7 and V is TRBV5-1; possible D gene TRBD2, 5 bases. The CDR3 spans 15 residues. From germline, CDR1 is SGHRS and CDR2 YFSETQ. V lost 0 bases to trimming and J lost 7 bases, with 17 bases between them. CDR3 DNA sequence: TGCGCCAGCAGCTTGGTTCTGGGAGATGGTTGGGAGCAGTACTTC. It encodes CASSLVLGDGWEQYF.

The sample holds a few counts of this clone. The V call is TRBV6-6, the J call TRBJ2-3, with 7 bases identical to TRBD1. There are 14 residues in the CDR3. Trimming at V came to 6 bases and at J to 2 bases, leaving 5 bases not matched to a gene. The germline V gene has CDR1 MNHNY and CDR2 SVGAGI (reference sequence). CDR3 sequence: CASSRGQATDTQYF. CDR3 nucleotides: TGTGCCAGCAGCCGCGGACAGGCCACAGATACGCAGTATTTT.

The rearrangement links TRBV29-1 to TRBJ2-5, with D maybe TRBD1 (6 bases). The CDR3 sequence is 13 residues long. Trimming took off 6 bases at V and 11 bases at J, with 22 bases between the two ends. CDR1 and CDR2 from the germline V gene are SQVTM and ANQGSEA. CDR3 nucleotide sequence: TGCAGCGTAAGACGTGGGACCAAGGGGGAGCAGTACTTC. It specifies CSVRRGTKGEQYF. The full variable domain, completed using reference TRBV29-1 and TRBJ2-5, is SAVISQKPSRDICQRGTSLTIQCQVDSQVTMMFWYRQQPGQSLTLIATANQGSEATYESGFVIDKFPISRPNLTFSTLTVSNMSPEDSSIYLCSVRRGTKGEQYFGPGTRLLVL.

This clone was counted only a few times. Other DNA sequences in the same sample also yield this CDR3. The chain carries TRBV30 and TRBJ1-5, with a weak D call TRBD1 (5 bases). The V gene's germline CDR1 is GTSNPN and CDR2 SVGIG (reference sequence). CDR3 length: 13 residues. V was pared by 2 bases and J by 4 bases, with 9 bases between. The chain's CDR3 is CAWSIRGNQPQHF. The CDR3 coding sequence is TGTGCCTGGAGTATAAGGGGTAATCAGCCCCAGCATTTT.

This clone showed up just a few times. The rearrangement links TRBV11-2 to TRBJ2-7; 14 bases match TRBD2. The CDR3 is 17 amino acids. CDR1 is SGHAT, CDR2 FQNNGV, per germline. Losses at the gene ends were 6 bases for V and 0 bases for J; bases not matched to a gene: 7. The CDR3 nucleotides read TGTGCCAGCAGGTTGACTAGCGGGAGGGGGAGCTCCTACGAGCAGTACTTC. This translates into CASRLTSGRGSSYEQYF.

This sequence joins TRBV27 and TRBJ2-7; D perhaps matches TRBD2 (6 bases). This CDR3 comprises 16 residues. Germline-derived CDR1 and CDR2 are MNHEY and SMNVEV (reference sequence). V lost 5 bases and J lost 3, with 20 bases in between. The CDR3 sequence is CASSPGYAGSYYEQYF. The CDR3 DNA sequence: TGTGCCAGCAGTCCCGGTTACGCGGGGAGTTACTACGAGCAGTACTTC.

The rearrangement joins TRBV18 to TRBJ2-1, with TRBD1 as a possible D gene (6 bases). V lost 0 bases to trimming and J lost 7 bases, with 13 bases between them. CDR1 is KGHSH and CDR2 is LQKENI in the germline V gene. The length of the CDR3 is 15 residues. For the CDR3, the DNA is TGTGCCAGCTCACCACCTGGGACAACGGGTAATGAGCAGTTCTTC. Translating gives CASSPPGTTGNEQFF.

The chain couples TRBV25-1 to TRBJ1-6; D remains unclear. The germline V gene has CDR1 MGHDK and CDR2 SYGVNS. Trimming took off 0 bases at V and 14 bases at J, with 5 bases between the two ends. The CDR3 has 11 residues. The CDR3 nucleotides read TGTGCCAGCAGTGAATATCCCACCCTCCACTTT. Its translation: CASSEYPTLHF. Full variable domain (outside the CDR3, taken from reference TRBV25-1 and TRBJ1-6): EADIYQTPRYLVIGTGKKITLECSQTMGHDKMYWYQQDPGMELHLIHYSYGVNSTEKGDLSSESTVSRIRTEHFPLTLESARPSHTSQYLCASSEYPTLHFGNGTRLTVT.

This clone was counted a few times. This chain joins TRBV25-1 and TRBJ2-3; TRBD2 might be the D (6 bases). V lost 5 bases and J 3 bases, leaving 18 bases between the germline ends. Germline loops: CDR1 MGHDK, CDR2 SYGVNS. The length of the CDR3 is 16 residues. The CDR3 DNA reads TGTGCCAGCAGTTTTCCTCCGGGACTGGGGACAGATACGCAGTATTTT. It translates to CASSFPPGLGTDTQYF.

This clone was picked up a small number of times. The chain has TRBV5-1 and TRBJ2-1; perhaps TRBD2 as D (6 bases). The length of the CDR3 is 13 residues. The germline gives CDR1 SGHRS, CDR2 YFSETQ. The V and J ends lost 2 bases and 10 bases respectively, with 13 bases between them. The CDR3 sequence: CASSFWGLLEQFF. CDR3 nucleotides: TGCGCCAGCAGCTTTTGGGGACTCTTGGAGCAGTTCTTC.

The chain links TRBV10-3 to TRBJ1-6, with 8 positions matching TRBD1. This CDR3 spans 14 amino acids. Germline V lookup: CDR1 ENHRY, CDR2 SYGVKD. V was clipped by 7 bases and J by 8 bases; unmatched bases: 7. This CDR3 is CAITGGQGDSPLHF. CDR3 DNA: TGTGCCATCACGGGCGGACAGGGAGATTCACCCCTCCACTTT.

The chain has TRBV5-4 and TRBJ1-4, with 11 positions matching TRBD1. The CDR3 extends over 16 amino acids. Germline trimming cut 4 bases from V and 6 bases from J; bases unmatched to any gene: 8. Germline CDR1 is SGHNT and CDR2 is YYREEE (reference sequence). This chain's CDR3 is CASSRTGGAGDEKLFF. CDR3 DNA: TGTGCCAGCAGCCGGACAGGGGGCGCCGGGGATGAAAAACTGTTTTTT.

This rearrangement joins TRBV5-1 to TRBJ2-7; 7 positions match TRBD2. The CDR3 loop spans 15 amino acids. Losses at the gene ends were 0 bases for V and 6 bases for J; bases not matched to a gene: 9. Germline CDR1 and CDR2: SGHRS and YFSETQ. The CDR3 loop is CASSLGDRDYVEQYF. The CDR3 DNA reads TGCGCCAGCAGCTTGGGGGACCGGGACTATGTCGAGCAGTACTTC.